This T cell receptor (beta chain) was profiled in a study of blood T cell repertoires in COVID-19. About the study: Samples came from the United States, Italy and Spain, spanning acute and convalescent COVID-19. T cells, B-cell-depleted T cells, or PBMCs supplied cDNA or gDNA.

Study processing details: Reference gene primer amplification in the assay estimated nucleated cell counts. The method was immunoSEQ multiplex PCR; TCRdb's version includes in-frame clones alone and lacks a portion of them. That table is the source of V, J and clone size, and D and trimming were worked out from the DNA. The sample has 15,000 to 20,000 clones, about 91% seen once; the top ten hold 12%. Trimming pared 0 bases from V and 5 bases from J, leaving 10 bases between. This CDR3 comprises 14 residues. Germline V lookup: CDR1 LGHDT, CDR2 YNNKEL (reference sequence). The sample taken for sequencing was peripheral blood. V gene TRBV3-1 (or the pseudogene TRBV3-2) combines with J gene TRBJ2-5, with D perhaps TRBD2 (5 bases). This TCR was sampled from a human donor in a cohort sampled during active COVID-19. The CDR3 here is CASSQDRGLETQYF. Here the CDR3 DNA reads TGTGCCAGCAGCCAAGATCGCGGGCTGGAGACCCAGTACTTC.